This TCR beta chain was captured by sequencing in a study of cytomegalovirus exposure and HLA in healthy donors. Study overall: The use of the same platform for the 100 to 150 validation repertoires and the 650 to 850 first-cohort repertoires was reported by a later analysis.

General observations from the study: Among TCR sequences, most were rare, though some public TCRs appeared in many donors. The authors enumerated some 160 TCR beta chains as linked to cytomegalovirus.

Sequencing was performed with immunoSEQ multiplex PCR; in TCRdb, only in-frame clones are kept and a portion is missing. Of approximately 88,000 clones detected, approximately 96% appear once; the ten largest clones hold 1.3%. This CDR3 spans 14 amino acids. The V and J ends lost 0 bases and 4 bases respectively, with 8 bases between them. Germline V lookup: CDR1 SGHRS, CDR2 YFSETQ. On this clone: The antigen is not known.

This clonotype originated in a woman between 18 and 29 years old in good health and CMV-seronegative. The sequencing input was PBMCs. The V gene is TRBV5-1, the J gene TRBJ2-1, with unresolved D. The CDR3 region is CASSLVTTYNEQFF. The DNA for the CDR3 is TGCGCCAGCAGCTTGGTTACTACATACAATGAGCAGTTCTTC.